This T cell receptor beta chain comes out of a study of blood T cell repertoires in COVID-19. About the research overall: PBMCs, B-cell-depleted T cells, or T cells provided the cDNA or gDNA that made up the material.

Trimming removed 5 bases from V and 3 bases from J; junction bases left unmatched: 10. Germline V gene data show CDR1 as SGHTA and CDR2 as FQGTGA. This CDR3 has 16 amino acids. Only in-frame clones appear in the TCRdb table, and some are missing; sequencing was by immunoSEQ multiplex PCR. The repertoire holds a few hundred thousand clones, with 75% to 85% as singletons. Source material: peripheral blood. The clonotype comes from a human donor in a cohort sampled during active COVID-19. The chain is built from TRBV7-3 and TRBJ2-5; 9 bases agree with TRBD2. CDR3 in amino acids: CASSPGLAGGEETQYF. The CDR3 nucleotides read TGTGCCAGCAGCCCCGGACTGGCGGGGGGGGAAGAGACCCAGTACTTC.